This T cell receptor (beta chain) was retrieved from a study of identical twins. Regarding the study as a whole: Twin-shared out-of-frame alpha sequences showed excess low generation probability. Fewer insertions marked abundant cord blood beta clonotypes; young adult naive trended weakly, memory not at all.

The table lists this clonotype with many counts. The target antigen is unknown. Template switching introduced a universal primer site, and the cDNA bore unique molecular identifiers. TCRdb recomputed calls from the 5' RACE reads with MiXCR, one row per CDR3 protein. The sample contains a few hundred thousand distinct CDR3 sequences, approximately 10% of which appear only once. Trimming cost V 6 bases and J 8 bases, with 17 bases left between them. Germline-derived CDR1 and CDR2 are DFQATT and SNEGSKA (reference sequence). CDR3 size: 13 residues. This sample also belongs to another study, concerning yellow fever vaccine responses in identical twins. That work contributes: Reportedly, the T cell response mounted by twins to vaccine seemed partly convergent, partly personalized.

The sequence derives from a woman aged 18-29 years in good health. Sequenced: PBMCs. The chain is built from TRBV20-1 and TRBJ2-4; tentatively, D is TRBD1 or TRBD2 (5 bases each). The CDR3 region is CSAPGSGTHIQYF. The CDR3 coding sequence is TGCAGTGCCCCGGGTTCCGGGACCCACATTCAGTACTTC.